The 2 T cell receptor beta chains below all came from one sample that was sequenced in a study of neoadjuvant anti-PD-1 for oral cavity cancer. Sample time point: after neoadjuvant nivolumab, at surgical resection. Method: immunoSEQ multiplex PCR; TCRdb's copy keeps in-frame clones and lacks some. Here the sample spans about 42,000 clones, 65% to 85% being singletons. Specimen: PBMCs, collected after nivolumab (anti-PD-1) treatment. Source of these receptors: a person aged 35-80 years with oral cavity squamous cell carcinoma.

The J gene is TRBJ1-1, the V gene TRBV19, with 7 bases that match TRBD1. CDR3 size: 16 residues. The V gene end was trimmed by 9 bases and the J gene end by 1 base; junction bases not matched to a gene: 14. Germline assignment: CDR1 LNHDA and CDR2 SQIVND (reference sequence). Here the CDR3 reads CASIPVLGTANTEAFF. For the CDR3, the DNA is TGTGCCAGCATCCCGGTCCTAGGGACAGCGAACACTGAAGCTTTCTTT.

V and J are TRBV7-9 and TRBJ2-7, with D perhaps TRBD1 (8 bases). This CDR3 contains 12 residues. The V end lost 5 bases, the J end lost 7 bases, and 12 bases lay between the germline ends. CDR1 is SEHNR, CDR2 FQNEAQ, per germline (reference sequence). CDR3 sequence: CASSGGDREQYF. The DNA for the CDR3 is TGTGCCAGCAGCGGGGGGGACAGGGAGCAGTACTTC.